Sequencing of this T cell receptor beta chain was carried out in a study of graft-versus-host responses after intestinal transplantation (dated by TCRdb to the early 2020s). Background on the whole study: Recipients received multivisceral, liver-intestinal, or isolated intestinal transplants. A peak of at least 4% donor T cells among recipient peripheral blood mononuclear cells was the definition used for donor T cell macrochimerism. Alloreactive clones were identified by sequencing pre-transplant mixed lymphocyte reaction products and comparing them with unstimulated pre-transplant donor and recipient T cells. All recipients received anti-thymocyte globulin induction followed by maintenance tacrolimus and steroids for approximately 3 years. After intestinal transplantation, graft-versus-host and host-versus-graft alloreactive T cell clones in the graft, circulation and bone marrow were tracked using bulk TCR-beta CDR3 sequencing. The cohort enrolled under 30 intestinal transplant recipients, one of whom was a retransplant, and 3 patients without pretransplant specimens were excluded. Samples from a few later patients were sequenced in-house on an Illumina MiSeq with MiXCR processing rather than by the commercial service.

Library preparation was by the immunoSEQ multiplex PCR assay. For most patients, genomic DNA was isolated using the Qiagen DNeasy Blood and Tissue Kit and was shipped frozen to Adaptive Biotechnologies for TCR sequencing. For most patients, high-throughput TCR-beta CDR3 sequencing of genomic DNA was performed by Adaptive Biotechnologies. As for the original processing: TCR sequencing data were retrieved from Adaptive's ImmunoSEQ software for more than 15 patients, whereas three other patients were processed with MiXCR and VDJtools. CD4 versus CD8 sorting errors were corrected by removing sequences found in both subsets at a frequency ratio below 5:1. Because the origin of CDR3 nucleotide sequences shared between donor and recipient could not be assigned, those sequences were removed. To be classed as alloreactive, a clone needed at least 2-fold expansion over unstimulated cells and a minimum CFSE-low frequency of 0.002% (template counts) or 0.001% (read counts). A clone was considered mappable if detected in the sequenced pre-transplant spleen, lymph node, or MLR CFSE-low populations of the donor or recipient. The cumulative frequency of alloreactive clones was calculated as a percentage of all sequences, weighted by copy number. TCRdb obtained this table from immuneACCESS and retained in-frame rearrangements with V and J assigned. These tables miss some clones; where compared with another copy, unresolved V genes account for less than half of the shortfall, and the remainder is unexplained. V and J calls and clone size are given by that table; D and trimming were obtained from the DNA. The sample has 93,000 or so clones on record, roughly 93% of them singletons. The ten largest clones capture 0.95% to 1.5% of the sample.

The junction shows trimming of 1 base on V and 4 bases on J, plus 14 bases between the germline ends. The CDR3 covers 15 residues, taking in both the cysteine and the phenylalanine. The DNA shown is the 45-base CDR3, in frame from base 1. From a lookup of the germline V gene, CDR1 and CDR2 are SGDLS and YYNGEE. Beyond this particular receptor, the publication reports: High GvH to HvG T cell clonal ratios were observed in the allografts of patients with donor T cell macrochimerism. The relatively low number and heterogeneity of intestinal transplant patients limited the conclusions. Early after transplant, peak levels of circulating GvH clones were found to be associated with declines in HvG clones. GvH clones turned up in recipient bone marrow, with some appearing earlier in ileal mucosa or blood, a pattern consistent with an intestinal mucosal origin.

This specimen's time point label, per the study, means: cells obtained before transplantation from donor or recipient. CD3+CD4+ and CD3+CD8+ populations were FACS-sorted from unstimulated pre-transplant donor and recipient cells taken from spleen or lymph nodes. Remarks on this clone: Its specific antigen is unknown. Base qualities are not at hand, and no much larger clone is one base apart.

This sequence was found in a human donor who received an intestinal transplant. The chain employs TRBV9 and TRBJ2-5, with a tentative D call of TRBD1 or TRBD2, each matching 5 bases. Sequencing was performed on unstimulated CD8+ T cells sorted from spleen or lymph node cells, taken before intestinal transplant. CDR3 protein: CASSVSGPPGETQYF. The nucleotides are TGTGCCAGCAGCGTATCGGGACCCCCCGGAGAGACCCAGTACTTC.